This T cell receptor (beta chain) was captured in a study of blood T cell repertoires in COVID-19. At the level of the study: Samples of COVID-19 (acute and convalescent) were obtained from the United States, Italy and Spain.

Original processing notes: Amplification of reference gene primers provided the estimated nucleated cell counts. Produced via immunoSEQ multiplex PCR; TCRdb's table is partial and in-frame only. V and J calls and clone size come straight from that table; D and trimming were deduced from the DNA. This table holds more than 45,000 clones, around nine tenths found once. Sequenced material: peripheral blood. This sequence was found in a human donor with active COVID-19. The donor label of this sample is uncertain.

CDR3 nucleotide sequence: TGTGCCAGCAGCTATTGGACAGGGGCTCGCAATGAGCAGTTCTTC. It encodes CASSYWTGARNEQFF. The chain has TRBV11-2 and TRBJ2-1, with 9 positions matching TRBD1. Germline trimming cut 4 bases from V and 6 bases from J; bases unmatched to any gene: 7. The CDR3 is made up of 15 amino acids. Germline V CDR1 and CDR2: SGHAT, FQNNGV.